This is a list of T cell receptor beta chains from one sample in a study of control samples from healthy donors and cancer patients. Measured with immunoSEQ multiplex PCR; TCRdb has only the in-frame clones, and not every one. The repertoire has 82,000 or so clones, just under 95% of them found once; the top ten carry around 5%. The source material was blood. The receptors here all came from a woman in her late teens or twenties in good health. Both conserved end residues are part of each CDR3. The D gene is left open where the match is weak. Size is stated for part of the rows, as once, few or many counts, or as a class when the clone is expanded.

D gene	clone size	V gene	J gene	CDR3 DNA	CDR3 protein
NA	NA	TRBV24-1	TRBJ2-1	TGTGCCACCAGTGATCCGGGACTTAGCCACCACAATGAGCAGTTCTTC	CATSDPGLSHHNEQFF
NA	NA	TRBV10-3	TRBJ1-1	TGTGCCATCAGTGATCTTGGGGGCAGCACTGAAGCTTTCTTT	CAISDLGGSTEAFF
TRBD1	NA	TRBV5-6	TRBJ1-1	TGTGCCAGCAGCTTGCTCGCTACAGGGGTTGGAACTGAAGCTTTCTTT	CASSLLATGVGTEAFF
NA	NA	TRBV18	TRBJ1-6	TGTGCCAGCTCACCAGAGAAGGCGAGCTCCTATAATTCACCCCTCCACTTT	CASSPEKASSYNSPLHF
TRBD2	once	TRBV6-2/TRBV6-3	TRBJ2-7	TGTGCCAGCAGTAGCGCCACGGCGGGAGGTTACGAGCAGTACTTC	CASSSATAGGYEQYF
NA	NA	TRBV29-1	TRBJ1-2	TGCAGCGTGCCCTTCAGGGCATACGGCTACACCTTC	CSVPFRAYGYTF
TRBD1	once	TRBV28	TRBJ1-2	TGTGCCAGCAGTCCGTACAGGGGATATGGCTACACCTTC	CASSPYRGYGYTF
TRBD2	NA	TRBV7-9	TRBJ2-3	TGTGCCAGCAATCCCGGGACTAGCCGTTCAGATACGCAGTATTTT	CASNPGTSRSDTQYF
NA	NA	TRBV28	TRBJ2-2	TGTGCCAGCAGTTCCTACACCGGGGAGCTGTTTTTT	CASSSYTGELFF
NA	NA	TRBV11-2	TRBJ1-5	TGTGCCAGCAGCTTAGATACGGGGGAGGGTCAGCCCCAGCATTTT	CASSLDTGEGQPQHF
NA	NA	TRBV10-2	TRBJ2-3	TGCGCCAGCATGACCTCGGGAGGCACAGATACGCAGTATTTT	CASMTSGGTDTQYF
TRBD2	NA	TRBV18	TRBJ2-1	TGTGCCAGCTCACCGCTAGCGGGAGTTGGATATGAGCAGTTCTTC	CASSPLAGVGYEQFF
TRBD1	NA	TRBV3-1/TRBV3-2	TRBJ1-4	TGTGCCAGCAGCCAAGTCAGCGGGACAGGGACTGAAAAACTGTTTTTT	CASSQVSGTGTEKLFF
TRBD1	NA	TRBV7-3	TRBJ2-3	TGTGCCAGCAGCTGGGGACAGCAGACAGATACGCAGTATTTT	CASSWGQQTDTQYF
TRBD2	NA	TRBV27	TRBJ2-7	TGTGCCAGCAGTTTACGGGGGGGAAGCTCCTACGAGCAGTACTTC	CASSLRGGSSYEQYF
NA	NA	TRBV5-1	TRBJ1-1	TGCGCCAGCAGCTTTGGGCTTCAACGGGCCCAAAGGTCGATGAACACTGAAGCTTTCTTT	CASSFGLQRAQRSMNTEAFF
TRBD1	once	TRBV7-8	TRBJ1-4	TGTGCCAGCAGCCCAGGGGGGCAGGGCTTACCTGAAAAACTGTTTTTT	CASSPGGQGLPEKLFF
NA	NA	TRBV4-1	TRBJ1-5	TGCGCCAGCAGCAATATCGTTAGGGTTTTGGATCAGCCCCAGCATTTT	CASSNIVRVLDQPQHF
NA	once	TRBV6-4	TRBJ2-1	TGTGCCAGCCGGAGACCTGAACCGGGACATACCTACAATGAGCAGTTCTTC	CASRRPEPGHTYNEQFF
NA	NA	TRBV9	TRBJ1-1	TGTGCCAGCAGCCTAGGACAGAACACTGAAGCTTTCTTT	CASSLGQNTEAFF
TRBD1	NA	TRBV24-1	TRBJ2-7	TGTGCCACCAGTGCAACCGGGACAGGGGCATACGAGCAGTACTTC	CATSATGTGAYEQYF
TRBD1	NA	TRBV19	TRBJ1-6	TGTGCCACCTCAGACAGGGCATTATTTTTAACCCTCCACTTT	CATSDRALFLTLHF
NA	NA	TRBV14	TRBJ2-7	TGTGCCAGCAGCCAATCAAGTGGAGACAGGAGCTCCTACGAGCAGTACTTC	CASSQSSGDRSSYEQYF
TRBD2	NA	TRBV27	TRBJ2-1	TGTGCCAGCAGTTCCCGGACTAGCGGGAGATCCACTAGAAATGAGCAGTTCTTC	CASSSRTSGRSTRNEQFF
TRBD1	NA	TRBV4-2	TRBJ1-2	TGTGCCCGCAGCCAGGGGGGAGGGGGCGGGTATGGCTACACCTTC	CARSQGGGGGYGYTF
NA	NA	TRBV5-1	TRBJ2-7	TGCGCCAGCAGCTTGGGCCCTCAGACGGGACGGATCGACTACGAGCAGTACTTC	CASSLGPQTGRIDYEQYF
TRBD1	NA	TRBV7-2	TRBJ1-2	TGTGCCAGCAGCCCTAGACAGGGGGCGGGGGGCTACACCTTC	CASSPRQGAGGYTF
TRBD2	NA	TRBV14	TRBJ2-1	TGTGCCAGCAGCCAAGTCGGTTTAGCGGGAGTATCGAATGAGCAGTTCTTC	CASSQVGLAGVSNEQFF
TRBD1	NA	TRBV27	TRBJ1-1	TGTGCCAGCAGGTCTACAGGGGACACTGAAGCTTTCTTT	CASRSTGDTEAFF
NA	NA	TRBV27	TRBJ1-2	TGTGCCAGCAGAGGGGGACAAGCCCGTGGCTACACCTTC	CASRGGQARGYTF
TRBD2	NA	TRBV7-2	TRBJ2-1	TGTGCCAGCAGCCAGACCTGGGGGGGTGAGCAGTTCTTC	CASSQTWGGEQFF
NA	NA	TRBV9	TRBJ2-5	TGTGCCAGCAGCGTAGCTACTCCGGGGGCGGGGGTCCAAGAGACCCAGTACTTC	CASSVATPGAGVQETQYF
NA	NA	TRBV5-1	TRBJ2-1	TGCGCCAGCAGCTTGGATAGAACACAAAAGCAGTTCTTC	CASSLDRTQKQFF
NA	NA	TRBV28	TRBJ1-6	TGTGCCAGTCGACAAACTAATTCACCCCTCCACTTT	CASRQTNSPLHF
TRBD1	NA	TRBV5-6	TRBJ2-7	TGTGCCAGCAGCCAGGGGGCCGAGCAGTACTTC	CASSQGAEQYF
TRBD2	NA	TRBV7-6	TRBJ2-5	TGTGCCAGCAGCGAACTGGGACTAGCGGGGGGGCACCAAGAGACCCAGTACTTC	CASSELGLAGGHQETQYF
NA	once	TRBV16	TRBJ1-1	TGTGCCAGTAAACTCTCGGCGGCTGAAGCTTTCTTT	CASKLSAAEAFF
NA	NA	TRBV5-1	TRBJ2-1	TGCGCCAGCGTCCAGGACGACTACAATGAGCAGTTCTTC	CASVQDDYNEQFF
NA	many	TRBV7-2	TRBJ1-3	TGTGCCAGCAGCTTAGAGCGGGTTTGGGGAAACACCATATATTTT	CASSLERVWGNTIYF